Presented here are 13 T cell receptor beta chains from one specimen sequenced in a study of identical twins listed by TCRdb under 2016. The library was made by 5' RACE. Sequencing relied on an Illumina HiSeq 2000. Through fastp at Q25 and MiXCR, TCRdb rebuilt clones from the public reads, retaining in-frame beta chains. Rows matching on CDR3 protein sequence are summarized as one entry with the most common DNA and genes. In all, the sample holds roughly 630,000 distinct CDR3 sequences, and around 7.5% of those were seen once. The ten largest clones represent over 1.5% of the sample. These data were also filed under a second study, of yellow fever vaccine responses in identical twins.

Sequenced: PBMCs. The receptors shown here come from a woman aged 18-29 years in good health.

The chain carries TRBV28 and TRBJ2-7; 8 bases match TRBD1. V lost 5 bases and J lost 7; bases outside the gene matches: 13. This CDR3 has 15 amino acids. Germline V gene lookup returns CDR1 MDHEN and CDR2 SYDVKM. The CDR3 loop reads CASSLGTGPTWEQYV. As DNA, the CDR3 is TGTGCCAGCAGTCTTGGGACAGGACCTACCTGGGAGCAGTACGTC.

The chain employs TRBV27 and TRBJ2-7; 7 bases are shared with TRBD1. V lost 5 bases and J lost 3; bases outside the gene matches: 4. The CDR3 spans 13 residues. Germline-derived CDR1 and CDR2 are MNHEY and SMNVEV (reference sequence). This CDR3 is CASSLQGFYEQYF. CDR3 DNA sequence: TGTGCCAGCAGTCTACAGGGGTTCTACGAGCAGTACTTC.

In this sample, this clonotype turned up many times. The chain joins TRBV3-1 to TRBJ1-6; 9 bases are shared with TRBD1. V was clipped by 4 bases and J by 5 bases; unmatched bases: 3. Germline V gene data show CDR1 as LGHDT and CDR2 as YNNKEL (reference sequence). This CDR3 has 15 amino acids. CDR3 nucleotide sequence: TGTGCCAGCAGCCCGACAGGGGGAAATAATTCACCCCTCCACTTT. Amino acids: CASSPTGGNNSPLHF.

The genes are TRBV28 and TRBJ1-3; D is undetermined. The CDR3 covers 14 residues. Germline CDR1 reads MDHEN; CDR2 reads SYDVKM. V was cut by 3 bases and J by 3 bases, with 9 bases left in between. CDR3 coding DNA: TGTGCCAGCAGTTTTGGCCGTAGTGGAAACACCATATATTTT. Its protein product is CASSFGRSGNTIYF.

This clonotype was picked up a small number of times. The V and J genes are TRBV14 and TRBJ1-2; D gene unclear. V was trimmed by 0 bases and J by 8 bases, leaving 16 bases between them. CDR1 and CDR2 from the germline V gene are SGHDN and FVKESK. CDR3 length equals 15 residues. The chain's CDR3 is CASSQDSPFLGGYTF. The CDR3 bases are TGTGCCAGCAGCCAAGACAGCCCGTTTCTTGGGGGCTACACCTTC.

This clonotype was detected once. A read error may account for a junction end that differs from germline. This chain uses TRBV20-1 with TRBJ2-2, with 13 positions matching TRBD2. The CDR3 totals 18 residues. In germline, CDR1 is DFQATT, CDR2 SNEGSKA (reference sequence). As DNA, the CDR3 is TGCTGTGCTAGAGACACTAGCGGGGGGGCGCTAAGTACCGGGGAGCTGTTTTTT. Translated, it gives CCARDTSGGALSTGELFF.

This clonotype was recorded many times. The chain uses TRBV7-2 and TRBJ2-2; 9 bases are a match to TRBD2. V lost 7 bases, J lost 1 base, and 7 bases stayed unmatched. The CDR3 has 16 residues. CDR1 and CDR2 from the germline V gene are SGHTA and FQGNSA. CDR3 loop: CASISGLALNTGELFF. CDR3 DNA sequence: TGTGCCAGCATCTCGGGACTAGCATTGAACACCGGGGAGCTGTTTTTT. Complete variable domain (other parts from reference TRBV7-2 and TRBJ2-2): GAGVSQSPSNKVTEKGKDVELRCDPISGHTALYWYRQSLGQGLEFLIYFQGNSAPDKSGLPSDRFSAERTGGSVSTLTIQRTQQEDSAVYLCASISGLALNTGELFFGEGSRLTVL.

The sample holds a few counts of this clonotype. This chain links TRBV5-1 with TRBJ2-7; D is possibly TRBD2 (5 bases). This CDR3 is built from 14 residues. Per the germline V gene, CDR1 is SGHRS and CDR2 is YFSETQ. Trimming stripped 0 bases from V and 3 bases from J, with 10 bases between. CDR3 bases: TGCGCCAGCAGCTTGGGCGGGCTACGCTACGAGCAGTACTTC. Translating it yields CASSLGGLRYEQYF.

The V and J genes are TRBV3-1 and TRBJ2-3, with TRBD2 matching 8 bases. Germline V gene data show CDR1 as LGHDT and CDR2 as YNNKEL (reference sequence). The length of the CDR3 is 16 residues. Trimming took 0 bases from V and 5 from J; bases not matched to a gene: 7. The CDR3: CASSQDGGGLRDTQYF. The CDR3 bases are TGTGCCAGCAGCCAAGACGGGGGGGGCCTGAGAGATACGCAGTATTTT.

Many counts were recorded for this clonotype. This chain uses TRBV15 with TRBJ1-1; possible D gene TRBD1, 5 bases. The ends were cut back, 5 bases at V and 4 bases at J, with 17 bases in the middle. The CDR3 totals 15 residues. CDR1 and CDR2 (germline): LNHNV, YYDKDF (reference sequence). The CDR3 nucleotides read TGTGCCACCAGCTTAAGCAGGGAGAGGGGCACTGAAGCTTTCTTT. This translates into CATSLSRERGTEAFF. The whole variable domain, remainder taken from reference TRBV15 and TRBJ1-1, is DAMVIQNPRYQVTQFGKPVTLSCSQTLNHNVMYWYQQKSSQAPKLLFHYYDKDFNNEADTPDNFQSRRPNTSFCFLDIRSPGLGDTAMYLCATSLSRERGTEAFFGQGTRLTVV.

This clonotype occurred many times. The V call is TRBV10-3, the J call TRBJ2-7; weak D call: TRBD2 (5 bases). The V and J ends lost 0 bases and 3 bases respectively, with 9 bases between them. The CDR3 spans 14 residues. Looked up from germline, CDR1 is ENHRY and CDR2 is SYGVKD. CDR3 coding DNA: TGTGCCATCAGTGAGTCTGGGAGCAGCTACGAGCAGTACTTC. Translated: CAISESGSSYEQYF.

In this sample, this clonotype turned up a few times. This sequence joins TRBV5-1 and TRBJ2-5; 7 bases fit TRBD1. V lost 4 bases and J lost 1; bases outside the gene matches: 10. CDR3 size: 16 residues. Looked up from germline, CDR1 is SGHRS and CDR2 is YFSETQ. CDR3 amino acids: CASSLITGTAQETQYF. Written as DNA, the CDR3 is TGCGCCAGCAGCCTAATCACCGGGACAGCCCAAGAGACCCAGTACTTC.

This sequence joins TRBV20-1 and TRBJ1-1; unclear D gene. V was pared by 3 bases and J by 6 bases, with 17 bases between. The CDR3 loop spans 14 amino acids. Germline-derived CDR1 and CDR2 are DFQATT and SNEGSKA (reference sequence). The CDR3 sequence: CSASSALMAAEAFF. Written as DNA, the CDR3 is TGCAGTGCTAGTTCTGCCCTCATGGCCGCTGAAGCTTTCTTT.